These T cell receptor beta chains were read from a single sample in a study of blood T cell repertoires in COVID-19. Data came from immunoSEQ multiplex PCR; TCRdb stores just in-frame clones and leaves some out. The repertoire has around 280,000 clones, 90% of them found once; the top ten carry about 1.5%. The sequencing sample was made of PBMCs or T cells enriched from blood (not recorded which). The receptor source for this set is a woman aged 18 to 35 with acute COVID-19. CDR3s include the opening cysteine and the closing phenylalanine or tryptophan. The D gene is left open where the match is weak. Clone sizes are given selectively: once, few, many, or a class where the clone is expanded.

CDR3 DNA: TGTGCCAGCAGCGTAGCTCCCCGATGGGGGGTAGGGAACACTGAAGCTTTCTTT
CDR3 protein: CASSVAPRWGVGNTEAFF
D gene: -
clone size: -
V gene: TRBV9
J gene: TRBJ1-1

CDR3 DNA: TGTGCCAGCAGCTTAATTCAGGGCCTCTCCTACAATGAGCAGTTCTTC
CDR3 protein: CASSLIQGLSYNEQFF
D gene: -
clone size: once
V gene: TRBV7-9
J gene: TRBJ2-1

CDR3 DNA: TGTGCCAGTAGTATACGACAGGGTGGCTACACCTTC
CDR3 protein: CASSIRQGGYTF
D gene: TRBD1
clone size: -
V gene: TRBV19
J gene: TRBJ1-2

CDR3 DNA: TGTGCCAGCAGTTACAGGGTCTTGGAGCAGTACTTC
CDR3 protein: CASSYRVLEQYF
D gene: -
clone size: -
V gene: TRBV12-3/TRBV12-4
J gene: TRBJ2-7

CDR3 DNA: TGTGCCAGCAGCCGGGGACAGGGCGGAGACGAGCAGTACTTC
CDR3 protein: CASSRGQGGDEQYF
D gene: TRBD1
clone size: -
V gene: TRBV11-3
J gene: TRBJ2-7

CDR3 DNA: TGTGCCAGCAGCCCCAGTTATCTTTACGAGCAGTACTTC
CDR3 protein: CASSPSYLYEQYF
D gene: -
clone size: -
V gene: TRBV3-1/TRBV3-2
J gene: TRBJ2-7

CDR3 DNA: TGTGCCAGCGCCAGGGGACCCGCTAACTATGGCTACACCTTC
CDR3 protein: CASARGPANYGYTF
D gene: -
clone size: -
V gene: TRBV27
J gene: TRBJ1-2

CDR3 DNA: TGTGCCAGCAGTTATTGGAGTCTAGCGGAGACCACAGATACGCAGTATTTT
CDR3 protein: CASSYWSLAETTDTQYF
D gene: TRBD2
clone size: -
V gene: TRBV6-2/TRBV6-3
J gene: TRBJ2-3

CDR3 DNA: TGTGCCAGCAGCCCCCGAGACATCCAGGGCTACACCTTC
CDR3 protein: CASSPRDIQGYTF
D gene: -
clone size: few
V gene: TRBV9
J gene: TRBJ1-2

CDR3 DNA: TGTGCCAGCGCAGACAGGGGGCGGTTGGTGGGCAATCAGCCCCAGCATTTT
CDR3 protein: CASADRGRLVGNQPQHF
D gene: TRBD1
clone size: once
V gene: TRBV27
J gene: TRBJ1-5

CDR3 DNA: TGCAGCGTTGACAGGGGTCAATGGACTGAAGCTTTCTTT
CDR3 protein: CSVDRGQWTEAFF
D gene: -
clone size: -
V gene: TRBV29-1
J gene: TRBJ1-1

CDR3 DNA: TGTGCCATCAGTGAAGGGACTAGTGATATCAATGAGCAGTTCTTC
CDR3 protein: CAISEGTSDINEQFF
D gene: TRBD2
clone size: -
V gene: TRBV10-3
J gene: TRBJ2-1

CDR3 DNA: TGTGCCAGCAAAGATAGTGAGGGCCTATGGAATGAGCAGTTCTTC
CDR3 protein: CASKDSEGLWNEQFF
D gene: -
clone size: once
V gene: TRBV2
J gene: TRBJ2-1

CDR3 DNA: TGTGCCAGCTCACCACTGGACAGGGGGACTGAAGCTTTCTTT
CDR3 protein: CASSPLDRGTEAFF
D gene: TRBD1
clone size: -
V gene: TRBV18
J gene: TRBJ1-1

CDR3 DNA: TGTGCCAGCACCCAGGGTAACTATGGCTACACCTTC
CDR3 protein: CASTQGNYGYTF
D gene: -
clone size: -
V gene: TRBV6-5
J gene: TRBJ1-2

CDR3 DNA: TGTGCCAGTAGTATTACGGGGGGACACTACGAGCAGTACTTC
CDR3 protein: CASSITGGHYEQYF
D gene: -
clone size: -
V gene: TRBV19
J gene: TRBJ2-7

CDR3 DNA: TGTGCCAGCAACGGGAGGGCTATAACAGATACGCAGTATTTT
CDR3 protein: CASNGRAITDTQYF
D gene: TRBD2
clone size: -
V gene: TRBV9
J gene: TRBJ2-3

CDR3 DNA: TGTGCCAGCAGAAACGGGACTCCAAACCGCGATAGCACAGATACGCAGTATTTT
CDR3 protein: CASRNGTPNRDSTDTQYF
D gene: -
clone size: once
V gene: TRBV7-3
J gene: TRBJ2-3

CDR3 DNA: TGTGCCAGCAGTTTCGCCGGGGTACTCGCAACGGGGATCACAGATACGCAGTATTTT
CDR3 protein: CASSFAGVLATGITDTQYF
D gene: -
clone size: -
V gene: TRBV28
J gene: TRBJ2-3

CDR3 DNA: TGTGCCACCAGTGATTTGGGTAGCGGGAGCTACAATGAGCAGTTCTTC
CDR3 protein: CATSDLGSGSYNEQFF
D gene: TRBD2
clone size: once
V gene: TRBV24-1
J gene: TRBJ2-1

CDR3 DNA: TGTGCCAGCAGTTTATCTAGCGGGAAAGGGAATGAGCAGTTCTTC
CDR3 protein: CASSLSSGKGNEQFF
D gene: TRBD2
clone size: -
V gene: TRBV28
J gene: TRBJ2-1

CDR3 DNA: TGTGCCAGCAGTATTAGCGGAGGGAACAATGAGCAGTTCTTC
CDR3 protein: CASSISGGNNEQFF
D gene: -
clone size: -
V gene: TRBV28
J gene: TRBJ2-1

CDR3 DNA: TGTGCCAGCAGTTTGGGCAGGGGAAGAAATCAGCCCCAGCATTTT
CDR3 protein: CASSLGRGRNQPQHF
D gene: -
clone size: -
V gene: TRBV28
J gene: TRBJ1-5

CDR3 DNA: TGTGCCAGCAGCGTAGAGGGGGCGGGATACAATGAGCAGTTCTTC
CDR3 protein: CASSVEGAGYNEQFF
D gene: -
clone size: -
V gene: TRBV9
J gene: TRBJ2-1

CDR3 DNA: TGTGCCAGCAGTGGGGCCGGGACAGGGGGAGAGACCCAGTACTTC
CDR3 protein: CASSGAGTGGETQYF
D gene: TRBD1
clone size: -
V gene: TRBV6-2/TRBV6-3
J gene: TRBJ2-5

CDR3 DNA: TGTGCCAGCAGCTTACGCGGAGTCTCTGGGGCCAACGTCCTGACTTTC
CDR3 protein: CASSLRGVSGANVLTF
D gene: -
clone size: -
V gene: TRBV7-9
J gene: TRBJ2-6

CDR3 DNA: TGTGCCAGCTCACCCGGGACTAGCGGGGAGGAGACCCAGTACTTC
CDR3 protein: CASSPGTSGEETQYF
D gene: TRBD2
clone size: -
V gene: TRBV18
J gene: TRBJ2-5

CDR3 DNA: TGTGCCAGCAGCTCGGCTGGACTTAGCACAGATACGCAGTATTTT
CDR3 protein: CASSSAGLSTDTQYF
D gene: -
clone size: once
V gene: TRBV6-5
J gene: TRBJ2-3

CDR3 DNA: TGTGCCAGCAGCACTAGCGGGAGAGAGCAGTTCTTC
CDR3 protein: CASSTSGREQFF
D gene: TRBD2
clone size: -
V gene: TRBV28
J gene: TRBJ2-1

CDR3 DNA: TGTGCCAGCAGTTTCAGGGGAAGCCATGAGCAGTTCTTC
CDR3 protein: CASSFRGSHEQFF
D gene: -
clone size: -
V gene: TRBV28
J gene: TRBJ2-1

CDR3 DNA: TGTGCCAGCAGCTCGGTGGCGGGTACGGGGGAGACCCAGTACTTC
CDR3 protein: CASSSVAGTGETQYF
D gene: -
clone size: -
V gene: TRBV7-9
J gene: TRBJ2-5

CDR3 DNA: TGCGCCAGCAGCTTGGGGATTATCGGTGGGAGCAGCACAGATACGCAGTATTTT
CDR3 protein: CASSLGIIGGSSTDTQYF
D gene: -
clone size: -
V gene: TRBV5-1
J gene: TRBJ2-3

CDR3 DNA: TGTGCCAGCAGCCGGACTAGCGGGATACCCTACGAGCAGTACTTC
CDR3 protein: CASSRTSGIPYEQYF
D gene: TRBD2
clone size: -
V gene: TRBV6-5
J gene: TRBJ2-7

CDR3 DNA: TGTGCCAGCAGCCCGGGACTAGCGGGGTTAAGCTCCTACAATGAGCAGTTCTTC
CDR3 protein: CASSPGLAGLSSYNEQFF
D gene: TRBD2
clone size: -
V gene: TRBV11-3
J gene: TRBJ2-1

CDR3 DNA: TGTGCCAGCAGCCATGGGGCTCTAGGGGGCGCCGGGGAGCTGTTTTTT
CDR3 protein: CASSHGALGGAGELFF
D gene: TRBD1
clone size: -
V gene: TRBV3-1/TRBV3-2
J gene: TRBJ2-2

CDR3 DNA: TGTGCCACCAGTGATCCCCCCGGGGGACAGGGGGCTTCAGATACGCAGTATTTT
CDR3 protein: CATSDPPGGQGASDTQYF
D gene: TRBD1
clone size: -
V gene: TRBV24-1
J gene: TRBJ2-3

CDR3 DNA: TGTGCCAGCAGTGAAGGGACAGGGGGCACCTATGGCTACACCTTC
CDR3 protein: CASSEGTGGTYGYTF
D gene: TRBD1
clone size: once
V gene: TRBV6-1
J gene: TRBJ1-2

CDR3 DNA: TGTGCCAGCAGCACTAGCGGGAGTTGGTACAATGAGCAGTTCTTC
CDR3 protein: CASSTSGSWYNEQFF
D gene: TRBD2
clone size: -
V gene: TRBV28
J gene: TRBJ2-1

CDR3 DNA: TGTGCCAGCAGCGTAACGGGAGTCGGCGAGCAGTACTTC
CDR3 protein: CASSVTGVGEQYF
D gene: -
clone size: -
V gene: TRBV3-1/TRBV3-2
J gene: TRBJ2-7

CDR3 DNA: TGTGCCAGCAGCTTCACTAGCGGGGTTTTGGATGAGCAGTTCTTC
CDR3 protein: CASSFTSGVLDEQFF
D gene: TRBD2
clone size: -
V gene: TRBV11-2
J gene: TRBJ2-1

CDR3 DNA: TGTGCCAGCAGGCACATTCCCTACGAGCAGTACTTC
CDR3 protein: CASRHIPYEQYF
D gene: -
clone size: -
V gene: TRBV7-2
J gene: TRBJ2-7

CDR3 DNA: TGTGCCAGAAAGGCCCCTGGTAGCTACGAGCAGTATTTC
CDR3 protein: CARKAPGSYEQYF
D gene: -
clone size: -
V gene: TRBV2
J gene: TRBJ2-7